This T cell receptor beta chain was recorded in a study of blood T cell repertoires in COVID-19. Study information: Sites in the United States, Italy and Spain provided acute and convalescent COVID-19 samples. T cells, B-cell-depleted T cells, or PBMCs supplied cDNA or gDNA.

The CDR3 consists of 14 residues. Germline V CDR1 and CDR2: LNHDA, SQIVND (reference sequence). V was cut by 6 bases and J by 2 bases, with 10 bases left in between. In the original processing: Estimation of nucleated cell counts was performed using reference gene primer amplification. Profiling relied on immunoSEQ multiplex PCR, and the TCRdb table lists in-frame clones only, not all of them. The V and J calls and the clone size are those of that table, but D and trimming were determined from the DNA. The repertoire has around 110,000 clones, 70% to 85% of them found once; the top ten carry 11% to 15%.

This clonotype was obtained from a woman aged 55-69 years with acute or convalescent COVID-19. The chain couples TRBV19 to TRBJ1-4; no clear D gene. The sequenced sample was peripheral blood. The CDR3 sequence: CASSLSWTNEKLFF. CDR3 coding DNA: TGTGCCAGTAGCCTATCGTGGACTAATGAAAAACTGTTTTTT.